These T cell receptor beta chains were read from a single sample in a study of blood T cell repertoires in COVID-19. The assay was immunoSEQ multiplex PCR, and TCRdb's table has in-frame clones only and misses some. Here the sample spans about 250,000 clones, just over 85% being singletons. Sample: peripheral blood. The receptors here all came from a woman in her 30s with active or convalescent COVID-19. Both conserved end residues are part of each CDR3. The D gene is left open where the match is weak. Some rows mark clone size as missing; the rest say once, few, many or name a class of expanded clone.

abundance	d_gene	v_gene	j_gene	CDR3nt	CDR3aa
NA	NA	TRBV6-1	TRBJ1-6	TGTGCCAGCAGTGGGATAGCGGGGCTACCGCTTAATTCACCCCTCCACTTT	CASSGIAGLPLNSPLHF
NA	NA	TRBV5-1	TRBJ2-2	TGCGCCAGCAGCTTGTTCCAGGGCTGGACCGGGGAGCTGTTTTTT	CASSLFQGWTGELFF
NA	TRBD1	TRBV4-1	TRBJ1-2	TGCGCCAGCAGCCCGGGACAGGAGTGGGCCCATTATGGCTACACCTTC	CASSPGQEWAHYGYTF
NA	TRBD1	TRBV20-1	TRBJ2-7	TGCAGTGCTAGTAGGGACAGAGCCTACGAGCAGTACTTC	CSASRDRAYEQYF
NA	NA	TRBV13	TRBJ1-1	TGTGCCAGCAGCCCGACAGGAGGTAAGACCACTGAAGCTTTCTTT	CASSPTGGKTTEAFF
NA	TRBD1	TRBV29-1	TRBJ1-3	TGCAGCGCTGGGACAGGTGACTCTGGAAACACCATATATTTT	CSAGTGDSGNTIYF
NA	NA	TRBV4-1	TRBJ1-3	TGCGCCAGCAGCCATATCGGCCGACTAAGGAGGGCTGGAAACACCATATATTTT	CASSHIGRLRRAGNTIYF
NA	NA	TRBV5-6	TRBJ2-1	TGTGCCAGCAGCCCGCTGGCGGGGGCCCACAATGAGCAGTTCTTC	CASSPLAGAHNEQFF
NA	NA	TRBV19	TRBJ2-5	TGTGCCAGTAGTACCGGACAGCAAAGGGGGGAGACCCAGTACTTC	CASSTGQQRGETQYF
NA	TRBD1	TRBV6-5	TRBJ1-1	TGTGCCAGCAGTTACGGGGACAGACGAATGAACACTGAAGCTTTCTTT	CASSYGDRRMNTEAFF
NA	NA	TRBV5-1	TRBJ1-1	TGCGCCAGCAGCTTGACCCCTGGGGGGGCAGGCACTGAAGCTTTCTTT	CASSLTPGGAGTEAFF
NA	TRBD1	TRBV19	TRBJ1-3	TGTGCCAGTAGTATAGGCGGGACAGGGGTAATACTCTACCGCAGCTCTGGAAACACCATATATTTT	CASSIGGTGVILYRSSGNTIYF
few	TRBD1	TRBV2	TRBJ2-1	TGTGCCAGCAGTGGACAGGGACGGTACAATGAGCAGTTCTTC	CASSGQGRYNEQFF
NA	NA	TRBV9	TRBJ2-1	TGTGCCAGCAGCCCCCGCGGGGGCCGGGGCCATGAGCAGTTCTTC	CASSPRGGRGHEQFF
NA	NA	TRBV29-1	TRBJ1-5	TGCAGCGCGGGACAAAGCAATCAGCCCCAGCATTTT	CSAGQSNQPQHF
NA	NA	TRBV7-8	TRBJ2-7	TGTGCCAGCAGCTTAGCTGCGACAAGTTTTATGGGCGAGCAGTACTTC	CASSLAATSFMGEQYF
NA	NA	TRBV24-1	TRBJ2-2	TGTGCCACCAGTGATCGGGGGGCGGTCGGGGAGCTGTTTTTT	CATSDRGAVGELFF
few	NA	TRBV3-1/TRBV3-2	TRBJ2-3	TGTGCCAGCAGCCGGCTAGGAGTCCCAGATACGCAGTATTTT	CASSRLGVPDTQYF
NA	TRBD1	TRBV2	TRBJ1-4	TGTGCCAGCAGTCGACAGGGGGGGGATGAAAAACTGTTTTTT	CASSRQGGDEKLFF
NA	NA	TRBV24-1	TRBJ1-2	TGTGCCACCAGTGCCAGAAAACCCTTAAACTATGGCTACACCTTC	CATSARKPLNYGYTF
NA	TRBD1	TRBV19	TRBJ2-5	TGTGCCAGTAGTATCAGGGGGCAAGGGACCCAGTACTTC	CASSIRGQGTQYF
NA	TRBD1	TRBV7-2	TRBJ1-2	TGTGCCAGCAGCTCCCGGGACAGGGCCTATGGCTACACCTTC	CASSSRDRAYGYTF
NA	TRBD2	TRBV6-6	TRBJ2-2	TGTGCCAGCATCCAGGGGGGGCTAGCGGGGACCGGGGAGCTGTTTTTT	CASIQGGLAGTGELFF
NA	TRBD1	TRBV9	TRBJ1-1	TGTGCCAGCAGCGTAGAGGACAGGGGGGGAACTGAAGCTTTCTTT	CASSVEDRGGTEAFF
NA	NA	TRBV28	TRBJ1-5	TGTGCCAGCAGGTCAGACTCTTATAGCAATCAGCCCCAGCATTTT	CASRSDSYSNQPQHF
NA	TRBD2	TRBV7-2	TRBJ2-5	TGTGCCAGCAGCCACGGACTAGCGGGGGGGCCCTCCCAAGAGACCCAGTACTTC	CASSHGLAGGPSQETQYF
NA	NA	TRBV2	TRBJ2-1	TGTGCCAGCACTTGGGACTCATCCTACAATGAGCAGTTCTTC	CASTWDSSYNEQFF
NA	TRBD2	TRBV5-1	TRBJ2-3	TGCGCCAGCAGCTTGGGGCGGGGGGCAGATACGCAGTATTTT	CASSLGRGADTQYF
NA	TRBD2	TRBV5-1	TRBJ2-1	TGCGCCAGCAGCTCCAACAGCGGGGGGGCCTACAATGAGCAGTTCTTC	CASSSNSGGAYNEQFF
NA	TRBD1	TRBV29-1	TRBJ2-5	TGCAGCGTTGAAGACCGGGACAGGGGGCCGGGGGAGACCCAGTACTTC	CSVEDRDRGPGETQYF
NA	NA	TRBV5-8	TRBJ1-4	TGTGCCAGCAGTTATGTCGGTGCGGGATTTGAAAAACTGTTTTTT	CASSYVGAGFEKLFF
NA	NA	TRBV6-1	TRBJ2-3	TGTGCCAGCAGTGACCCTTCTATCGAAGGGGTACCAGATACGCAGTATTTT	CASSDPSIEGVPDTQYF
NA	TRBD2	TRBV6-2/TRBV6-3	TRBJ2-3	TGTGCCAGCAGTTACCCCGGAGATAGCGGGGGCCCCACAGATACGCAGTATTTT	CASSYPGDSGGPTDTQYF
NA	NA	TRBV5-4	TRBJ1-3	TGTGCCAGCAGCCTGGACAGCAACTCTGGAAACACCATATATTTT	CASSLDSNSGNTIYF
NA	TRBD2	TRBV5-1	TRBJ2-7	TGCGCCAGCAGCTTGGGGACTAGCGGGGGCCCCTACGAGCAGTACTTC	CASSLGTSGGPYEQYF
NA	TRBD1	TRBV23-1	TRBJ2-3	TGCGCCAGCAGTCAATTTTCGTGGGGGAATCAAAGGACAGGGACAACAGATACGCAGTATTTT	CASSQFSWGNQRTGTTDTQYF
NA	NA	TRBV7-9	TRBJ2-1	TGTGCCAGCAGCTTAGTGGGCGGGGGCAATGAGAATGAGCAGTTCTTC	CASSLVGGGNENEQFF
NA	NA	TRBV19	TRBJ2-2	TGTGCCAGTAGCCGCCCTACAGGGTTGAACACCGGGGAGCTGTTTTTT	CASSRPTGLNTGELFF
once	NA	TRBV6-2/TRBV6-3	TRBJ2-7	TGTGCCAGCAGTTACTCACGGGACTCCTACGAGCAGTACTTC	CASSYSRDSYEQYF
NA	NA	TRBV19	TRBJ1-1	TGTGCCAGCACGGGGAGACTGGGGACTGAAGCTTTCTTT	CASTGRLGTEAFF
NA	NA	TRBV18	TRBJ1-1	TGTGCCAGCTCACCAAACACCCAGGAAGCTTTCTTT	CASSPNTQEAFF
NA	TRBD2	TRBV27	TRBJ2-6	TGTGCCAGCAGTACACGACTAGCGGGGAGCTCTGGGGCCAACGTCCTGACTTTC	CASSTRLAGSSGANVLTF
NA	NA	TRBV27	TRBJ1-1	TGTGCCAGCAGTTTAATCCCGGGGGGCCGGGGCACTGAAGCTTTCTTT	CASSLIPGGRGTEAFF
once	NA	TRBV29-1	TRBJ2-3	TGCAGCGTTGAAGGGCAGGGATACACAGATACGCAGTATTTT	CSVEGQGYTDTQYF
NA	TRBD2	TRBV7-3	TRBJ2-3	TGTGCCAGCAGCGCTACTAGCGGGGGGGCCGCAGATACGCAGTATTTT	CASSATSGGAADTQYF
few	NA	TRBV11-2	TRBJ1-1	TGTGCCAGCAGCTCCCCCAGGGGCGCCCCAGAGGCTTTCTTT	CASSSPRGAPEAFF
NA	TRBD1	TRBV28	TRBJ2-4	TGTGCCAGCAGGCTACGGTCCACAGGGGTTATGGCCAAAAACATTCAGTACTTC	CASRLRSTGVMAKNIQYF
NA	TRBD2	TRBV7-3	TRBJ2-1	TGTGCCAGCAGCTTAGGTCACGGGGGGGCCAATGAGCAGTTCTTC	CASSLGHGGANEQFF
NA	NA	TRBV6-2/TRBV6-3	TRBJ1-2	TGTGCCAGCAGTCCGTCGAACTATGGCTACACCTTC	CASSPSNYGYTF
NA	NA	TRBV2	TRBJ1-2	TGTGCCAGCAGTGAAGACGACAGCCGTGCCTACACCTTC	CASSEDDSRAYTF
few	NA	TRBV6-2/TRBV6-3	TRBJ1-1	TGTGCCAGCAGTTACTATCGAGACACTGAAGCTTTCTTT	CASSYYRDTEAFF
NA	NA	TRBV6-5	TRBJ2-5	TGTGCCAGCAGCTATGACAGGCGAGTCGCGACCCAGTACTTC	CASSYDRRVATQYF
NA	TRBD1	TRBV6-5	TRBJ1-2	TGTGCCAGCAGTACTTCAGGGGGCGTTATCTATGGCTACACCTTC	CASSTSGGVIYGYTF
NA	NA	TRBV29-1	TRBJ1-3	TGCAGCGTCGGCGGGGCAGGTGGAAACACCATATATTTT	CSVGGAGGNTIYF